The clone carrying this T cell receptor beta chain occurred many times. Its antigen remains unknown. Production of TCR cDNA was by 5'RACE template switching, which also added a universal primer site and UMIs. One entry per CDR3 protein, called by TCRdb with MiXCR from the 5' RACE reads. Counted here are roughly 310,000 distinct CDR3 sequences, 3.6% occurring once; the ten biggest clones make up roughly a quarter. The entry originates in a study of T cells after yellow fever vaccination. Study results and limitations: It was a weaker secondary response, yet one that peaked faster, at day 5 versus 15. Reappearance after the booster was observed for most primary-vaccination clones (more than 95% CD4, less than 90% CD8). Relatively few clonotypes were ones that appeared in both CD4 and CD8 compartments.

There are 15 residues in the CDR3. V gave up 2 bases and J gave up 3 bases, with 13 bases separating them. The germline gives CDR1 SGHVS, CDR2 FQNEAQ. The chain combines TRBV7-8 with TRBJ1-2; D is unclear. This sequence originates from a man younger than 30 who received the YFV17D yellow fever vaccine. The sample in question was PBMCs, obtained on the day of the yellow fever booster vaccination. CDR3 loop: CASSLRPDRDYGYTF. CDR3 DNA: TGTGCCAGCAGCTTACGGCCTGATAGAGACTATGGCTACACCTTC.